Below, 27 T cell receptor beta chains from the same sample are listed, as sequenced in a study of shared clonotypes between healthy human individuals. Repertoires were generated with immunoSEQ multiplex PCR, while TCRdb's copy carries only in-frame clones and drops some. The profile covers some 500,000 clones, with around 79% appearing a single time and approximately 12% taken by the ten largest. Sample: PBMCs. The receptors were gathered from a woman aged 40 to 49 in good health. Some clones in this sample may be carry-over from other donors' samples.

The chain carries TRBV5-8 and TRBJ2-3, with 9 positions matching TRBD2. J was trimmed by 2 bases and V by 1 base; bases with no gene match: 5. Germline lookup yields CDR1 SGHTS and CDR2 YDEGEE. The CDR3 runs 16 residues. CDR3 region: CASSLSLAGLTDTQYF. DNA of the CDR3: TGTGCCAGCAGCTTGTCGCTAGCGGGACTCACAGATACGCAGTATTTT. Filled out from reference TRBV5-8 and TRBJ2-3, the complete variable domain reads EAGVTQSPTHLIKTRGQQATLRCSPISGHTSVYWYQQALGLGLQFLLWYDEGEERNRGNFPPRFSGRQFPNYSSELNVNALELEDSALYLCASSLSLAGLTDTQYFGPGTRLTVL.

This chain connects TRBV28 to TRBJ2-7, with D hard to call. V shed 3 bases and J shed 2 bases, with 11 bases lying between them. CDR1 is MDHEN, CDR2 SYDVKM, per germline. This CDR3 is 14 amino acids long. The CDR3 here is CASSFPFQTYEQYF. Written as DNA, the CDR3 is TGTGCCAGCAGTTTTCCCTTTCAGACCTACGAGCAGTACTTC.

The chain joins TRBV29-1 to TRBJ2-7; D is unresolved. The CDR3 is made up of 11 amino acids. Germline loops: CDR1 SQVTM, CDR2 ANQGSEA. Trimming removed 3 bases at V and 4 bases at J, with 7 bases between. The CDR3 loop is CSVDINYEQYF. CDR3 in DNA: TGCAGCGTTGATATCAATTACGAGCAGTACTTC.

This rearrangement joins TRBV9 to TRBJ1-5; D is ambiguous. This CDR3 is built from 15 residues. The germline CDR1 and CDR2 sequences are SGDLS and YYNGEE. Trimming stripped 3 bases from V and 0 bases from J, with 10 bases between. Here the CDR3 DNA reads TGTGCCAGCAGCGCAGACCCCTATAGCAATCAGCCCCAGCATTTT. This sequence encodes CASSADPYSNQPQHF.

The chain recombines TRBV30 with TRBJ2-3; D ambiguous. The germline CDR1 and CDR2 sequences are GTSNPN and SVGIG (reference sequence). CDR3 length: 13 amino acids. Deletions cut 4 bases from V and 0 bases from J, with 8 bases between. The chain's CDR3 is CAWKSQSTDTQYF. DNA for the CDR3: TGTGCCTGGAAGAGTCAGAGCACAGATACGCAGTATTTT.

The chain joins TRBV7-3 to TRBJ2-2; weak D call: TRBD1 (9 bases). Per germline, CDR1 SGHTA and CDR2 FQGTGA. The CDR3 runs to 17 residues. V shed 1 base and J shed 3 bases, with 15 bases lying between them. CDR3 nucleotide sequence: TGTGCCAGCAGCTTAATAGCGGGACAGGGAGACACCGGGGAGCTGTTTTTT. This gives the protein CASSLIAGQGDTGELFF.

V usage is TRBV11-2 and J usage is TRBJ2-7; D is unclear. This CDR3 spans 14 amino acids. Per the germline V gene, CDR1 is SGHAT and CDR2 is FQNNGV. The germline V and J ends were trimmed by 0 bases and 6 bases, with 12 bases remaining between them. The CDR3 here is CASSLDYQVREQYF. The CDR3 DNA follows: TGTGCCAGCAGCTTAGACTATCAGGTTCGCGAGCAGTACTTC.

The CDR3 sequence is CASSSGTGDDQPQHF. The CDR3 DNA is TGTGCCAGCAGTTCCGGGACAGGGGACGATCAGCCCCAGCATTTT. The chain joins TRBV7-2 to TRBJ1-5; 10 bases are a match to TRBD1. The CDR3 extends over 15 amino acids. V shed 6 bases, J shed 5 bases, and the junction held 7 bases outside the gene matches. Germline loops: CDR1 SGHTA, CDR2 FQGNSA.

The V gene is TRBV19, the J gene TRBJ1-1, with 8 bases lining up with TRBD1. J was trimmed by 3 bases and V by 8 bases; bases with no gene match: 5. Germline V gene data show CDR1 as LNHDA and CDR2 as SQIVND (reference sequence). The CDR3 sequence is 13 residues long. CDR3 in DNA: TGTGCCAGTTCCCTGACAGGGGACACTGAAGCTTTCTTT. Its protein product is CASSLTGDTEAFF.

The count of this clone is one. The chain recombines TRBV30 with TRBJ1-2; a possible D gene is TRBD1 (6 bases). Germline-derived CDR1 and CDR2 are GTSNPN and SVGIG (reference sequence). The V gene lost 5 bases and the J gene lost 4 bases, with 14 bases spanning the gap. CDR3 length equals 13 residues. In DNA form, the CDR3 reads TGTGCCTGGGGAAGCAGGGGTTCCTATGGCTACACCTTC. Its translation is CAWGSRGSYGYTF.

In nucleotides, the CDR3 is TGCGCCAGCAGCTTGATTTCCACTTCAGATACGCAGTATTTT. It is translated as CASSLISTSDTQYF. The chain carries TRBV5-1 and TRBJ2-3; D is uncertain. This CDR3 is 14 amino acids long. V gave up 1 base and J gave up 4 bases, with 10 bases separating them. Germline CDR1 is SGHRS and CDR2 is YFSETQ.

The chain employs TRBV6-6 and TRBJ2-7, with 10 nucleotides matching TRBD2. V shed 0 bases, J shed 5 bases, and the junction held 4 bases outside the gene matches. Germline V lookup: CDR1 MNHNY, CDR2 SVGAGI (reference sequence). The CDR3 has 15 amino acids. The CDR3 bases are TGTGCCAGCAGTTACTCGAGCGGGAGGGCCGACGAGCAGTACTTC. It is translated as CASSYSSGRADEQYF.

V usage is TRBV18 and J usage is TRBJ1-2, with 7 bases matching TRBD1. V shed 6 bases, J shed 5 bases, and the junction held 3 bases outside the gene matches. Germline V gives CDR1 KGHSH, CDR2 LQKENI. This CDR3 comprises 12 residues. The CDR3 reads CASSGQLYGYTF. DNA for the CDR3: TGTGCCAGCTCGGGACAGCTATATGGCTACACCTTC. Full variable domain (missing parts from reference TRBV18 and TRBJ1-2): NAGVMQNPRHLVRRRGQEARLRCSPMKGHSHVYWYRQLPEEGLKFMVYLQKENIIDESGMPKERFSAEFPKEGPSILRIQQVVRGDSAAYFCASSGQLYGYTFGSGTRLTVV.

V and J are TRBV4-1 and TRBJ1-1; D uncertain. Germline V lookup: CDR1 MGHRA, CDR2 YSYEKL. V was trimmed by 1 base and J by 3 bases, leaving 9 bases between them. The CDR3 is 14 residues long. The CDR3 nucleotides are TGCGCCAGCAGCCAAGCACGGGCTGACACTGAAGCTTTCTTT. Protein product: CASSQARADTEAFF.

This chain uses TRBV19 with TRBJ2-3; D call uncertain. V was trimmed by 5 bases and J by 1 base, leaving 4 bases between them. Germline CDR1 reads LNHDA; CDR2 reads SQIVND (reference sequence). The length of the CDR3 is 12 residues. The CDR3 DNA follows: TGTGCCAGTAGTGACCGCACAGATACGCAGTATTTT. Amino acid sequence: CASSDRTDTQYF.

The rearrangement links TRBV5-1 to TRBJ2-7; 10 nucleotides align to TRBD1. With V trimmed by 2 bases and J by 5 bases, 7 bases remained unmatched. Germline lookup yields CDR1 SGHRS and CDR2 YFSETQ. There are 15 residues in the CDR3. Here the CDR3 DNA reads TGCGCCAGCAGCTTAGAAGACAGGGGGCCGGACGAGCAGTACTTC. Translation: CASSLEDRGPDEQYF.

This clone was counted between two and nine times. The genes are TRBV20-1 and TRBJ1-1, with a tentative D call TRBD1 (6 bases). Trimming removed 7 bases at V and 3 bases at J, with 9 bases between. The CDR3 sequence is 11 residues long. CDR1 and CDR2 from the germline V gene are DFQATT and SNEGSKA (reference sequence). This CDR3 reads CSVDRYTEAFF. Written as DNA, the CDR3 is TGCAGTGTAGACAGGTACACTGAAGCTTTCTTT.

The CDR3 nucleotides are TGTGCCAGCAGTTTAGGGATAGCTAACTATGGCTACACCTTC. Amino acids: CASSLGIANYGYTF. The V and J genes are TRBV6-5 and TRBJ1-2; D is ambiguous. V lost 4 bases and J lost 0, with 9 bases in between. The germline V gene encodes CDR1 MNHEY and CDR2 SVGAGI. The CDR3 spans 14 residues.

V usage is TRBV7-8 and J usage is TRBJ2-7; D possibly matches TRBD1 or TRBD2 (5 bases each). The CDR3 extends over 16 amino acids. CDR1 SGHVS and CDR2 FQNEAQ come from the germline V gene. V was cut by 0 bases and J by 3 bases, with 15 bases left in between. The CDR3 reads CASSLASGPQGYEQYF. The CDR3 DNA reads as TGTGCCAGCAGCTTAGCATCGGGGCCACAAGGCTACGAGCAGTACTTC.

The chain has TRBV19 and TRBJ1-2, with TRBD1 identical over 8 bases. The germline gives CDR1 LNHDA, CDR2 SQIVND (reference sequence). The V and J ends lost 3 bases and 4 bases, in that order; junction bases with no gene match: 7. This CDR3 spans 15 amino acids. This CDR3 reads CASSIPGGYGYGYTF. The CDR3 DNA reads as TGTGCCAGTAGTATCCCAGGGGGCTACGGCTATGGCTACACCTTC.

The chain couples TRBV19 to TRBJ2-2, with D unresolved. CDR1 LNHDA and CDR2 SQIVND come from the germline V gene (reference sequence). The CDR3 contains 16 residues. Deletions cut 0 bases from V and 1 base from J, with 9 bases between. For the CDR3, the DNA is TGTGCCAGTAGTATAGATGGCAGCCAGAACACCGGGGAGCTGTTTTTT. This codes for CASSIDGSQNTGELFF.

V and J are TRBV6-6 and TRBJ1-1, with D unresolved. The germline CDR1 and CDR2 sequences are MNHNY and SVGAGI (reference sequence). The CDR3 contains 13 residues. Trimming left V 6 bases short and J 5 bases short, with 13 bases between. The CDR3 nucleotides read TGTGCCAGCAGGTGGCGGGTGCGAACTGAAGCTTTCTTT. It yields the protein CASRWRVRTEAFF.

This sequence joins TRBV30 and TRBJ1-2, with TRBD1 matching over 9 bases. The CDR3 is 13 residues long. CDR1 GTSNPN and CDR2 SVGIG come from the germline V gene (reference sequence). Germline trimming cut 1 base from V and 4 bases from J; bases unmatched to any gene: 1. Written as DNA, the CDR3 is TGTGCCTGGAGTGAACAGGGGGCCTATGGCTACACCTTC. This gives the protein CAWSEQGAYGYTF. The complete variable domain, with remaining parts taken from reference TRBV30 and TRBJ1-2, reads SQTIHQWPATLVQPVGSPLSLECTVEGTSNPNLYWYRQAAGRGLQLLFYSVGIGQISSEVPQNLSASRPQDRQFILSSKKLLLSDSGFYLCAWSEQGAYGYTFGSGTRLTVV.

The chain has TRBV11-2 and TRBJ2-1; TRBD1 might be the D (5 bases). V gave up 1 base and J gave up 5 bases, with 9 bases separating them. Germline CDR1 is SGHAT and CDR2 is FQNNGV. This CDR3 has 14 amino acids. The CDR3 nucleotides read TGTGCCAGCAGCTTAGTTAGGGGCAACAATGAGCAGTTCTTC. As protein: CASSLVRGNNEQFF.

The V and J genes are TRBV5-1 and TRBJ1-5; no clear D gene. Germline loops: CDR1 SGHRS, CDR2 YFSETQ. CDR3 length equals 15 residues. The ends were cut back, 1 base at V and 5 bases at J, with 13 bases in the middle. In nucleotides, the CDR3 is TGCGCCAGCAGCTTGTATCCGGAGGTCGATCAGCCCCAGCATTTT. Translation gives CASSLYPEVDQPQHF.

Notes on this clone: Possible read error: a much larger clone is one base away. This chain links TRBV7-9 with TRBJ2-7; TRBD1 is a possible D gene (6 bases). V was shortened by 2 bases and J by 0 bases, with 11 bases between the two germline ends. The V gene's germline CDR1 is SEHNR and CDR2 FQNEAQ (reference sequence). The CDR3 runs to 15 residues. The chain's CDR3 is CASSLSRDTSYEQYF. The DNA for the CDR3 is TGTGCCAGCAGCTTAAGCCGGGACACCTCCTACGAGCAGTACTTC.

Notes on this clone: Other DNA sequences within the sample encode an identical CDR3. The CDR3 is CASSYSNQPQHF. As DNA, the CDR3 is TGTGCCAGCAGCTATAGCAATCAGCCCCAGCATTTT. This chain connects TRBV7-9 to TRBJ1-5; D is undetermined. Germline assignment: CDR1 SEHNR and CDR2 FQNEAQ (reference sequence). This CDR3 is built from 12 residues. Trimming pared 4 bases from V and 0 bases from J, leaving 1 base between.